The rows below give T cell receptor beta chains drawn from one sample of a study of CD4 T cells in relation to SARS-CoV-2 and coronaviruses. The antigens these receptors bind are not known. The protocol was immunoSEQ multiplex PCR, while the TCRdb copy is restricted to in-frame clones and leaves out a portion. The sample carries approximately 39,000 clones, roughly 80% recorded once. Sequenced sample: memory CD4+ T cells from PBMCs, cultured in vitro. These receptors all stem from an adult with COVID-19. CDR3s include the opening cysteine and the closing phenylalanine or tryptophan. D genes are given only for firm matches. Clone size is not always given. Where it is, it says once, few, many or a class for expanded clones.

v_gene	abundance	d_gene	j_gene	CDR3aa	CDR3nt
TRBV6-5	NA	TRBD2	TRBJ2-1	CASITRREQFF	TGTGCCAGCATTACCAGGCGGGAGCAATTCTTC
TRBV7-8	few	NA	TRBJ1-1	CASRKGTNTEAFF	TGTGCCAGTCGTAAAGGGACGAACACTGAAGCTTTCTTT
TRBV2	NA	NA	TRBJ1-6	CASRDSRNSPLHF	TGTGCCAGCAGAGACAGTAGAAATTCACCCCTCCACTTT
TRBV9	few	NA	TRBJ2-3	CASSRDQITDTQYF	TGTGCCAGCAGCCGGGACCAGATCACAGATACGCAGTATTTT
TRBV7-9	NA	NA	TRBJ1-1	CASTQGRTTEAFF	TGTGCCAGCACCCAGGGGCGGACCACTGAAGCTTTCTTT
TRBV28	few	NA	TRBJ1-6	CASSLNSPLHF	TGTGCCAGCAGCCTGAATTCACCCCTCCACTTT
TRBV9	NA	TRBD1	TRBJ1-1	CASSVDRASTEAFF	TGTGCCAGCAGCGTGGACAGGGCCAGCACTGAAGCTTTCTTT
TRBV7-7	once	NA	TRBJ2-5	CASSFRPQRGVQGLQETQYF	TGTGCCAGCAGCTTCCGACCCCAGAGGGGGGTGCAGGGTTTACAAGAGACCCAGTACTTC
TRBV5-4	NA	NA	TRBJ2-1	CASSSQGGSYNEQFF	TGTGCCAGCAGCTCCCAGGGGGGCTCCTACAATGAGCAGTTCTTC
TRBV19	NA	TRBD1	TRBJ2-2	CASSIGLGTGNPGELFF	TGTGCCAGTAGTATAGGATTAGGGACAGGGAACCCCGGGGAGCTGTTTTTT
TRBV7-7	NA	NA	TRBJ2-7	CASSPGGYEQYF	TGTGCCAGCAGCCCCGGAGGTTACGAGCAGTACTTC
TRBV6-2/TRBV6-3	NA	NA	TRBJ2-7	CASSYRGALDYEQYF	TGTGCCAGCAGTTACCGGGGGGCCCTCGACTACGAGCAGTACTTC
TRBV19	NA	TRBD1	TRBJ1-4	CASWDRRSEGEKLFF	TGTGCCAGCTGGGACAGGCGATCAGAAGGTGAAAAACTGTTTTTT
TRBV28	once	NA	TRBJ2-7	CASKTGQAYEQYF	TGTGCCAGCAAAACAGGGCAAGCCTACGAGCAGTACTTC
TRBV10-3	once	TRBD2	TRBJ2-2	CATGALAGNTGELFF	TGTGCCACCGGCGCACTAGCGGGAAACACCGGGGAGCTGTTTTTT
TRBV10-3	few	NA	TRBJ2-1	CAISEEGYSDRYNEQFF	TGTGCCATCAGTGAGGAGGGCTATAGCGACCGGTACAATGAGCAGTTCTTC
TRBV15	few	TRBD1	TRBJ2-5	CATSRDGRGRRETQYF	TGTGCCACCAGCAGAGATGGCAGGGGGCGACGCGAGACCCAGTACTTC
TRBV2	NA	TRBD1	TRBJ1-5	CASRGTGGFNQPQHF	TGTGCCAGCAGGGGGACAGGGGGTTTCAATCAGCCCCAGCATTTT
TRBV2	NA	TRBD2	TRBJ2-3	CASSKTSGISTDTQYF	TGTGCCAGCAGCAAGACTAGCGGAATTAGCACAGATACGCAGTATTTT
TRBV21-1	NA	NA	TRBJ1-2	CASSLTPRGLTDYGYTF	TGTGCCAGCAGCCTAACGCCCAGGGGGCTTACAGACTATGGCTACACCTTC
TRBV7-8	NA	NA	TRBJ1-5	CASSLVGGGNQPQHF	TGTGCCAGCAGCTTAGTCGGGGGGGGCAATCAGCCCCAGCATTTT
TRBV5-1	NA	NA	TRBJ2-5	CASRNIGAQETQYF	TGCGCCAGCCGTAACATAGGGGCCCAAGAGACCCAGTACTTC
TRBV7-9	once	NA	TRBJ1-1	CASSLDGMNTEAFF	TGTGCCAGCAGCTTAGACGGAATGAACACTGAAGCTTTCTTT
TRBV7-2	NA	NA	TRBJ2-5	CASSSILEETQYF	TGTGCCAGCAGCTCAATTCTAGAAGAGACCCAGTACTTC
TRBV5-1	NA	NA	TRBJ2-1	CASSLGGSLEQFF	TGCGCCAGCAGCTTGGGGGGGTCCCTTGAGCAGTTCTTC
TRBV3-1/TRBV3-2	once	TRBD1	TRBJ2-5	CASSRTGERETQYF	TGTGCCAGCAGCCGGACAGGGGAGAGGGAGACCCAGTACTTC
TRBV2	NA	NA	TRBJ2-2	CASSELGANTGELFF	TGTGCCAGCAGTGAATTGGGGGCGAACACCGGGGAGCTGTTTTTT
TRBV7-9	NA	NA	TRBJ2-2	CASSFVGHGELFF	TGTGCCAGCAGCTTCGTAGGTCACGGGGAGCTGTTTTTT
TRBV18	NA	NA	TRBJ2-5	CASSPPVGKLETQYF	TGTGCCAGCTCACCACCGGTGGGAAAGCTGGAGACCCAGTACTTC
TRBV20-1	NA	TRBD2	TRBJ2-3	CSASLSGVADTQYF	TGCAGTGCTAGTCTTAGCGGGGTGGCAGATACGCAGTATTTT
TRBV4-1	NA	NA	TRBJ2-5	CASSPSTSERLAQYF	TGCGCCAGCAGCCCGAGTACAAGTGAGAGATTGGCCCAGTACTTC
TRBV6-1	NA	TRBD2	TRBJ2-7	CASSETGLAGNYEQYF	TGTGCCAGCAGTGAAACGGGACTAGCGGGGAACTACGAGCAGTACTTC
TRBV5-1	few	TRBD1	TRBJ2-2	CASSLGTGVFTGELFF	TGCGCCAGCAGCTTGGGGACAGGGGTGTTCACCGGGGAGCTGTTTTTT
TRBV4-3	NA	NA	TRBJ1-1	CASSRSGEAFF	TGCGCCAGCAGCCGGTCCGGGGAAGCTTTCTTT
TRBV7-2	large	NA	TRBJ1-1	CASSLVPHWGQNTEAFF	TGTGCCAGCAGCTTAGTCCCACACTGGGGACAGAACACTGAAGCTTTCTTT
TRBV7-6	NA	NA	TRBJ2-7	CASSRTEGANYEQYF	TGTGCCAGCAGCCGGACGGAGGGAGCTAACTACGAGCAGTACTTC
TRBV5-6	NA	NA	TRBJ2-1	CASSLEAASSYNEQFF	TGTGCCAGCAGCTTGGAGGCGGCTAGCTCCTACAATGAGCAGTTCTTC
TRBV19	NA	TRBD1	TRBJ1-1	CASSIDPRQGKAFF	TGTGCCAGTAGTATAGATCCTAGACAGGGGAAAGCTTTCTTT
TRBV2	once	NA	TRBJ1-2	CASSVGLSGALSDGYTF	TGTGCCAGCAGTGTTGGCCTTTCGGGGGCCTTGTCCGATGGCTACACCTTC
TRBV29-1	NA	TRBD1	TRBJ2-6	CSVKRDRVILGANVLTF	TGCAGCGTTAAAAGGGACAGGGTGATTCTGGGGGCCAACGTCCTGACTTTC
TRBV7-3	NA	NA	TRBJ2-5	CASSLARGETQYF	TGTGCCAGCAGTCTCGCCCGAGGGGAGACCCAGTACTTC
TRBV7-9	NA	NA	TRBJ2-3	CASSLVLLASTDTQYF	TGTGCCAGCAGCTTAGTCCTTTTAGCTAGCACAGATACGCAGTATTTT
TRBV6-5	NA	TRBD2	TRBJ2-1	CASSSGLAGVYEQFF	TGTGCCAGCAGTTCGGGACTAGCGGGAGTTTATGAGCAGTTCTTC
TRBV6-5	NA	TRBD1	TRBJ1-2	CASSQTGGGYGYTF	TGTGCCAGCAGTCAAACAGGGGGCGGCTATGGCTACACCTTC
TRBV11-2	NA	NA	TRBJ1-2	CASSLERRGGYGYTF	TGTGCCAGCAGCTTAGAACGGAGGGGGGGATATGGCTACACCTTC
TRBV27	NA	NA	TRBJ2-3	CASSLVVGSDTQYF	TGTGCCAGCAGTTTAGTCGTGGGTTCAGATACGCAGTATTTT
TRBV14	NA	NA	TRBJ2-1	CASSQEGGVSYNEQFF	TGTGCCAGCAGCCAAGAAGGGGGGGTCTCCTACAATGAGCAGTTCTTC
TRBV19	few	NA	TRBJ1-3	CASRSRQDSGNTIYF	TGTGCCAGTAGATCTCGACAGGACTCTGGAAACACCATATATTTT
TRBV7-2	NA	TRBD2	TRBJ2-1	CASSFLAGGGEQFF	TGTGCCAGCAGCTTTCTAGCGGGAGGTGGTGAGCAGTTCTTC
TRBV5-1	NA	TRBD2	TRBJ2-1	CASSLPLAGAPEQFF	TGCGCCAGCAGCTTACCCCTAGCGGGAGCCCCTGAGCAGTTCTTC
TRBV1	few	NA	TRBJ2-1	CTSGRDRAFEQFF	TGCACCAGCGGACGGGACAGGGCTTTTGAGCAGTTCTTC